This TCR beta chain was sequenced for a study of T cell responses to AZD1222 COVID-19 vaccine. The data were produced by immunoSEQ multiplex PCR, yet TCRdb's version contains in-frame clones alone and is incomplete. This sample has approximately 89,000 clones, with about 88% found just once. The source of this sequence is an adult in good health. The starting material was peripheral blood, obtained on day 0 of AZD1222 vaccination.

CDR3 bases: TGTGCCAGCAGTGGTCGACAGGGGGGGATCAATCAGCCCCAGCATTTT. Translation gives CASSGRQGGINQPQHF. This rearrangement joins TRBV6-1 to TRBJ1-5; TRBD1 agrees at 9 bases. From germline, CDR1 is MNHNS and CDR2 SASEGT. The CDR3 loop spans 16 amino acids. V shed 4 bases, J shed 3 bases, and the junction held 7 bases outside the gene matches.